What follows is one TCR beta chain and its context. This sample is part of a study of monozygotic twins with inflammatory bowel disease. The CDR3 totals 17 residues. In germline, CDR1 is PRHDT, CDR2 FYEKMQ (reference sequence). TCRdb reanalyzed the 5' RACE reads and collapses them to one entry per CDR3 protein, without DNA. In total, the table holds more than 300,000 distinct CDR3 sequences. Unsorted whole blood yielded the total RNA, with T cells left unselected. What was sequenced was blood. This sequence joins TRBV13 and TRBJ2-7; TCRdb's D call, TRBD2, is unchecked because there is no DNA. The clonotype originates from a human donor with ulcerative colitis or Crohn's disease, or a healthy co-twin of an affected twin (not recorded which). The CDR3 is CASSQGGGLAVPTVQYF.